This TCR beta chain was sequenced during a study of OX40 agonist ivuxolimab in advanced cancers. Germline V CDR1 and CDR2: MNHEY, SVGAGI. V lost 8 bases, J lost 13 bases, and 10 bases stayed unmatched. The CDR3 spans 12 residues. Generated by immunoSEQ multiplex PCR, the TCRdb table keeps only in-frame clones and is missing some. The sample holds roughly 98,000 clones, approximately 80% seen once. The sample was CD4+ or CD8+ T cells sorted from blood, taken in a trial of the OX40 agonist ivuxolimab. V and J are TRBV6-5 and TRBJ1-4; the match to TRBD1 covers 7 bases. This sequence originates from an adult with an advanced solid tumor such as melanoma, head and neck, liver or kidney cancer. The CDR3 region is CASLRGRNRLFF. As DNA, the CDR3 is TGTGCCAGCCTTAGGGGGCGAAACCGACTGTTTTTT.